One sample yielded the 28 T cell receptor beta chains listed below, sequenced in a study of blood T cell repertoires in COVID-19 (dated by TCRdb to 2018 to 2021). Library preparation was by the immunoSEQ multiplex PCR assay. TCRdb re-hosts the immuneACCESS table, in-frame sequences only. Its copies lack some clones; in the studies checked, an unresolved V gene accounts for under half of them, and the cause for the rest is not known. This sample lists just under 85,000 clones; around nine tenths were detected once. The top ten hold 8% of the sample. The specimen was peripheral blood. Receptor source: an older man with active or convalescent COVID-19.

The CDR3 protein is CASSLGSTGNEQFF. The CDR3, as DNA: TGCGCCAGCAGCTTGGGGTCGACGGGGAATGAGCAGTTCTTC. The chain couples TRBV5-1 to TRBJ2-1; D is perhaps TRBD2 (5 bases). Germline loops: CDR1 SGHRS, CDR2 YFSETQ. The CDR3 length is 14 residues. V was trimmed by 0 bases and J by 7 bases, leaving 11 bases between them.

The chain is built from TRBV7-3 and TRBJ2-3, with 10 bases lining up with TRBD2. Per the germline V gene, CDR1 is SGHTA and CDR2 is FQGTGA. J gave up 6 bases and V 4 bases, and 7 bases lay outside the gene matches. The CDR3 loop spans 15 amino acids. CDR3 in DNA: TGTGCCAGCAGCTGGGGACTAGCGATTGGGGATACGCAGTATTTT. It yields the protein CASSWGLAIGDTQYF.

This clone was counted a single time. This chain links TRBV4-1 with TRBJ1-2; 10 positions agree with TRBD1. The J segment lost 3 bases and the V segment lost 2 bases, leaving 3 bases of the junction unmatched. CDR3 size: 15 residues. From germline, CDR1 is MGHRA and CDR2 YSYEKL. This CDR3 reads CASSQPGQGYYGYTF. The CDR3 bases are TGCGCCAGCAGCCAACCGGGACAGGGGTACTATGGCTACACCTTC.

The J gene is TRBJ1-6, the V gene TRBV10-3; D is uncertain. Germline CDR1 ENHRY, CDR2 SYGVKD. This CDR3 has 13 residues. The V gene lost 2 bases and the J gene lost 11 bases, with 10 bases spanning the gap. The CDR3 is CAISEGEGAPLHF. The CDR3 nucleotides are TGTGCCATCAGTGAGGGGGAGGGAGCACCCCTCCACTTT.

The CDR3 loop is CASSLRGLNIQYF. Here the CDR3 DNA reads TGTGCCAGCAGCCTTAGGGGGCTGAACATTCAGTACTTC. This chain joins TRBV12-3 or TRBV12-4 and TRBJ2-4, with 7 bases matching TRBD1. The CDR3 length is 13 residues. With V trimmed by 6 bases and J by 7 bases, 6 bases remained unmatched.

The chain links TRBV19 to TRBJ1-2, with 7 bases fitting TRBD1. The J segment lost 5 bases and the V segment lost 7 bases, leaving 10 bases of the junction unmatched. This CDR3 has 14 residues. Germline V lookup: CDR1 LNHDA, CDR2 SQIVND (reference sequence). The CDR3 DNA sequence: TGTGCCAGTACCTCACCGGGACAGCGGTATGGCTACACCTTC. Protein: CASTSPGQRYGYTF.

The V gene is TRBV2, the J gene TRBJ1-2; TRBD1 matches at 11 bases. The germline CDR1 and CDR2 sequences are SNHLY and FYNNEI. V dropped 6 bases and J dropped 8; count of bases not matched to a gene: 5. The CDR3 sequence is 13 residues long. The CDR3 DNA sequence: TGTGCCAGCAGGATCCGGGACAGGGGGGGCTACACCTTC. It yields the protein CASRIRDRGGYTF.

The rearrangement links TRBV27 to TRBJ2-1; possibly TRBD1 for D (5 bases). Germline assignment: CDR1 MNHEY and CDR2 SMNVEV (reference sequence). V gave up 5 bases and J gave up 4 bases, with 12 bases separating them. The CDR3 contains 14 residues. CDR3: CASSPGARYNEQFF. CDR3 nucleotides: TGTGCCAGCAGTCCTGGGGCCAGATACAATGAGCAGTTCTTC.

The V and J genes are TRBV28 and TRBJ1-6; no reliable D call. Germline CDR1 MDHEN, CDR2 SYDVKM. CDR3 length: 14 amino acids. V lost 8 bases to trimming and J lost 0 bases, with 8 bases between them. The CDR3 DNA sequence: TGTGCCAGCCTCGGAGGCTCCTATAATTCACCCCTCCACTTT. Translating gives CASLGGSYNSPLHF.

This chain connects TRBV10-3 to TRBJ1-5; 7 nucleotides align to TRBD1. Germline lookup yields CDR1 ENHRY and CDR2 SYGVKD. After removal of 7 bases from V and 2 bases from J, the junction contained 5 bases not matched to a gene. CDR3 length equals 14 residues. CDR3 DNA: TGTGCCATCAAACCTCAGGGGGGCAATCAGCCCCAGCATTTT. Protein sequence: CAIKPQGGNQPQHF.

V usage is TRBV24-1 and J usage is TRBJ2-5; D unresolved. The CDR3 is 12 residues long. Germline-derived CDR1 and CDR2 are KGHDR and SFDVKD. Trimming took 7 bases from V and 5 from J, leaving 10 bases between them. The CDR3 sequence is CATRAVFETQYF. The CDR3 region has the DNA TGTGCCACCAGGGCCGTGTTCGAGACCCAGTACTTC.

The chain joins TRBV10-2 to TRBJ2-6; TRBD2 matches 11 bases. The germline CDR1 and CDR2 sequences are WSHSY and SAAADI. J lost 2 bases, V lost 4 bases, and 7 bases had no gene match. The CDR3 length is 18 residues. The CDR3 sequence is CASSARSGRAAGANVLTF. The CDR3 coding sequence is TGCGCCAGCAGTGCCCGTAGCGGGAGGGCCGCTGGGGCCAACGTCCTGACTTTC.

The chain employs TRBV7-2 and TRBJ1-1; TRBD1 agrees at 7 bases. Losses at the gene ends were 3 bases for V and 9 bases for J; bases not matched to a gene: 7. This CDR3 is built from 13 residues. Germline CDR1 SGHTA, CDR2 FQGNSA. The CDR3, as DNA: TGTGCCAGCAGCTTTTCTCCGACAGGGAAAGCTTTCTTT. Residues: CASSFSPTGKAFF.

The V call is TRBV5-4, the J call TRBJ1-6; D may be TRBD1 (6 bases). This CDR3 is 15 amino acids long. Germline assignment: CDR1 SGHNT and CDR2 YYREEE (reference sequence). Trimming took off 0 bases at V and 8 bases at J, with 12 bases between the two ends. The CDR3, as DNA: TGTGCCAGCAGCTTGGACAGGGCCGGGCATTCACCCCTCCACTTT. It translates to CASSLDRAGHSPLHF.

The chain joins TRBV5-1 to TRBJ1-2, with TRBD1 as a possible D gene (5 bases). CDR3 length equals 14 residues. The germline V gene encodes CDR1 SGHRS and CDR2 YFSETQ. V was clipped by 4 bases and J by 6 bases, with 16 bases between them. The CDR3 nucleotides are TGCGCCAGCAGCACGGAGCGGGGCCTAAATGGCTACACCTTC. Its protein product is CASSTERGLNGYTF.

V is TRBV27 and J is TRBJ1-1; tentatively, D is TRBD1 (5 bases). Germline V gene lookup returns CDR1 MNHEY and CDR2 SMNVEV (reference sequence). V lost 6 bases, J lost 4 bases, and 15 bases lay in between. This CDR3 comprises 14 residues. The CDR3 sequence: CASRTGGRVTEAFF. CDR3 DNA sequence: TGTGCCAGCAGGACCGGGGGACGGGTCACTGAAGCTTTCTTT.

V and J are TRBV19 and TRBJ1-2, with TRBD1 identical over 9 bases. The CDR3 loop spans 14 amino acids. Looked up from germline, CDR1 is LNHDA and CDR2 is SQIVND (reference sequence). Germline trimming cut 6 bases from V and 5 bases from J; bases unmatched to any gene: 7. For the CDR3, the DNA is TGTGCCAGTAGGGGACAGGGTGGTGGGTATGGCTACACCTTC. Translating gives CASRGQGGGYGYTF.

This clone was recorded a few times. The V and J genes are TRBV7-2 and TRBJ2-1; 9 positions agree with TRBD1. The germline gives CDR1 SGHTA, CDR2 FQGNSA. This CDR3 has 14 amino acids. Trimming took 5 bases from V and 14 from J; bases not matched to a gene: 13. The CDR3 here is CASSERGEQGAKFF. In nucleotides, the CDR3 is TGTGCCAGCAGCGAAAGAGGAGAACAGGGGGCTAAGTTCTTC.

The rearrangement links TRBV19 to TRBJ1-2, with D unresolved. Germline loops: CDR1 LNHDA, CDR2 SQIVND (reference sequence). Trimming cost V 7 bases and J 0 bases, with 12 bases left between them. This CDR3 region has 14 residues. For the CDR3, the DNA is TGTGCCAGTACGGAGGCCCGAGCTAACTATGGCTACACCTTC. Translating it yields CASTEARANYGYTF.

The chain recombines TRBV5-6 with TRBJ1-2; D call uncertain. Germline CDR1 is SGHDT and CDR2 is YYEEEE. Trimming shortened V by 1 base and J by 5 bases, and 18 bases separated the two germline ends. CDR3 length: 16 amino acids. The CDR3 sequence: CASSLPPTDGVYGYTF. The CDR3 DNA is TGTGCCAGCAGCTTGCCACCCACTGACGGAGTTTATGGCTACACCTTC.

CDR3 in DNA: TGTGCCAGCAGCTTTAGTGCGGCGGGGAACAATGAGCAGTTCTTC. Translating it yields CASSFSAAGNNEQFF. The chain recombines TRBV7-3 with TRBJ2-1; tentative D call: TRBD2 (6 bases). The germline V and J ends were trimmed by 3 bases and 5 bases, with 14 bases remaining between them. This CDR3 spans 15 amino acids. Germline CDR1 SGHTA, CDR2 FQGTGA.

The chain uses TRBV19 and TRBJ1-2, with 10 bases identical to TRBD1. Germline V CDR1 and CDR2: LNHDA, SQIVND (reference sequence). V was pared by 6 bases and J by 5 bases, with 6 bases of the junction left unmatched. The CDR3 has 14 residues. The CDR3 DNA follows: TGTGCCAGTAGCCCGACAGGGGGCTCATATGGCTACACCTTC. It translates to CASSPTGGSYGYTF.

The V and J genes are TRBV18 and TRBJ2-2; weak D call: TRBD2 (5 bases). The CDR3 totals 16 residues. V lost 0 bases and J 1 base, leaving 9 bases between the germline ends. CDR1 and CDR2 (germline): KGHSH, LQKENI. CDR3 residues: CASSPPVGVNTGELFF. The CDR3 coding sequence is TGTGCCAGCTCACCACCAGTGGGAGTGAACACCGGGGAGCTGTTTTTT.

The chain is built from TRBV11-2 and TRBJ1-6; D is ambiguous. Germline V gives CDR1 SGHAT, CDR2 FQNNGV. With 3 bases removed from V and 3 bases from J, the gap between germline ends came to 9 bases. CDR3 size: 15 residues. CDR3 sequence (DNA): TGTGCCAGCAGCTTTGGGGAGATCTATAATTCACCCCTCCACTTT. This codes for CASSFGEIYNSPLHF.

This chain uses TRBV4-1 with TRBJ1-6; 7 bases are shared with TRBD1. This CDR3 is 15 amino acids long. The germline CDR1 and CDR2 sequences are MGHRA and YSYEKL. Trimming took 3 bases from V and 7 from J; bases not matched to a gene: 6. For the CDR3, the DNA is TGCGCCAGCAGCCACAACACAGGGGCCAATTCACCCCTCCACTTT. It codes for CASSHNTGANSPLHF.

This chain connects TRBV19 to TRBJ2-3; maybe TRBD1 (7 bases). The CDR3 consists of 14 residues. The germline V gene encodes CDR1 LNHDA and CDR2 SQIVND (reference sequence). V lost 3 bases and J 6 bases, leaving 13 bases between the germline ends. CDR3 nucleotides: TGTGCCAGTAGTATGTCCAGGGGGGCCGATACGCAGTATTTT. Translation: CASSMSRGADTQYF.

This chain joins TRBV3-1 (or the pseudogene TRBV3-2) and TRBJ1-3, with 10 nucleotides matching TRBD1. The CDR3 totals 16 residues. CDR1 is LGHDT, CDR2 YNNKEL, per germline (reference sequence). V gave up 4 bases and J gave up 3 bases; unmatched junction bases: 6. The CDR3 bases are TGTGCCAGCAGCCCTCCGACAGGGGGCGTTGGAAACACCATATATTTT. Protein product: CASSPPTGGVGNTIYF.

This clone occurred a few times. The CDR3 DNA reads TGCGCCAGCGGGGAGAACTATGGCTACACCTTC. This gives the protein CASGENYGYTF. The chain joins TRBV5-1 to TRBJ1-2; D gene uncertain. CDR1 is SGHRS and CDR2 is YFSETQ in the germline V gene. Trimming took 7 bases from V and 2 from J, leaving 6 bases between them. The CDR3 is made up of 11 amino acids.